The 14 T cell receptor beta chains given below trace back to one sample, sequenced in a study of CD8+CD57+ T cells in acquired aplastic anemia. CDR3 and TCR beta VDJ profiling relied on genomic DNA as the template. TCRdb fed the reads into MiXCR, producing one record per CDR3 protein. The repertoire holds hundreds of thousands of distinct CDR3 sequences, with around 68% as singletons. Specimen: sorted CD4+, CD8+, or CD8+CD57+ T cells (not recorded which) from PBMCs. These TCRs come from a human donor in good health, serving as a control.

J is TRBJ1-5 and V is TRBV19; 9 bases align to TRBD1. Germline assignment: CDR1 LNHDA and CDR2 SQIVND (reference sequence). The CDR3 totals 13 residues. V lost 6 bases and J lost 7; bases outside the gene matches: 4. The DNA for the CDR3 is TGTGCCAGTAGCCCGGACAGGGGACAGCCCCAGCATTTT. Its translation: CASSPDRGQPQHF.

As for this clonotype: A junction end diverges from the germline sequence, so it may reflect a read error. The chain has TRBV20-1 and TRBJ1-1; D is possibly TRBD1 (5 bases). The germline gives CDR1 DFQATT, CDR2 SNEGSKA (reference sequence). This CDR3 is built from 12 residues. As DNA, the CDR3 is TGCAGTGCAGCAGCATATGGGACTGGAGCTTTCTTT. This encodes CSAAAYGTGAFF.

A word on this clonotype: Relative to the germline gene, one junction end is altered; a read error may explain this. This chain links TRBV7-2 with TRBJ1-4; no firm D call. The CDR3 extends over 15 amino acids. CDR1 is SGHTA, CDR2 FQGNSA, per germline. The CDR3 DNA is TGTGCCAGCAGCCAAGTGCTAGGCGGTTCTGAAATACTGTTTTTT. Encoded protein: CASSQVLGGSEILFF.

Comments on this clonotype: Sequence at one end of the junction differs from germline and may be a read error. CDR3 sequence reads: CAIRRQETYNSPQYF. CDR3 coding DNA: TGTGCCATCAGAAGACAGGAGACATATAATTCCCCCCAGTACTTT. The chain combines TRBV10-3 with TRBJ1-6, with a possible D match to TRBD1 (6 bases). The germline CDR1 and CDR2 sequences are ENHRY and SYGVKD. This CDR3 is built from 15 residues.

Concerning this clonotype itself: One junction end disagrees with the germline gene, perhaps due to a read error. This chain joins TRBV6-2 or TRBV6-3 and TRBJ2-5; D gene ambiguous. Germline V lookup: CDR1 MNHEY, CDR2 SVGEGT. There are 13 residues in the CDR3. The CDR3 DNA follows: TGTGCCAGCAGACCTCACATCCAAGCGACCCAGTACTTC. Protein: CASRPHIQATQYF.

This clonotype was detected many times. J is TRBJ1-6 and V is TRBV9; a weak D match, TRBD1 (5 bases). V was clipped by 0 bases and J by 5 bases, with 6 bases between them. The CDR3 loop spans 14 amino acids. CDR1 SGDLS and CDR2 YYNGEE come from the germline V gene. DNA of the CDR3: TGTGCCAGCAGCGTAGGACAGAATAATTCACCCCTCCACTTT. Amino acid sequence: CASSVGQNNSPLHF.

This clonotype was seen more than once but under ten times. The chain has TRBV5-8 and TRBJ1-2; D is undetermined. The germline V gene has CDR1 SGHTS and CDR2 YDEGEE. This CDR3 contains 14 residues. The ends were cut back, 4 bases at V and 4 bases at J, with 14 bases in the middle. This chain's CDR3 is CASSPRTGTYGYTF. The CDR3 nucleotides are TGTGCCAGCAGCCCAAGGACCGGTACCTATGGCTACACCTTC.

The rearrangement uses TRBV5-4 and TRBJ2-3; TRBD1 is a possible D gene (7 bases). Looked up from germline, CDR1 is SGHNT and CDR2 is YYREEE (reference sequence). V was cut by 5 bases and J by 2 bases, with 15 bases left in between. The CDR3 has 15 amino acids. CDR3 sequence reads: CASSNSGGNTDTQYF. CDR3 in DNA: TGTGCCAGCAGTAATTCAGGGGGGAACACAGATACGCAGTATTTT.

In regard to this clonotype: Its ends do not fully match the called genes, so a read error is possible. The DNA for the CDR3 is TGTGCCAGCAGCCACGGAATACCGATTTTT. It translates to CASSHGIPIF. The genes are TRBV11-1 and TRBJ1-4; D is undetermined. Looked up from germline, CDR1 is SGHAT and CDR2 is FQDESV (reference sequence). The CDR3 loop spans 10 amino acids.

This clonotype was counted ten times or more. This chain uses TRBV9 with TRBJ1-1, with 8 bases matching TRBD1. V dropped 1 base and J dropped 4; count of bases not matched to a gene: 6. Germline assignment: CDR1 SGDLS and CDR2 YYNGEE. This CDR3 has 15 residues. The CDR3 region is CASSVSTGTGTEAFF. Written as DNA, the CDR3 is TGTGCCAGCAGCGTATCTACCGGGACAGGCACTGAAGCTTTCTTT. The variable domain in full, with the rest retrieved from reference TRBV9 and TRBJ1-1, is DSGVTQTPKHLITATGQRVTLRCSPRSGDLSVYWYQQSLDQGLQFLIQYYNGEERAKGNILERFSAQQFPDLHSELNLSSLELGDSALYFCASSVSTGTGTEAFFGQGTRLTVV.

The chain uses TRBV4-2 and TRBJ2-3; 7 positions agree with TRBD1. V shed 1 base, J shed 0 bases, and the junction held 4 bases outside the gene matches. There are 16 residues in the CDR3. Germline V gene lookup returns CDR1 LGHNA and CDR2 YNFKEQ. The CDR3 nucleotides are TGTGCCAGCAGCCAAGGGGGACAGCTTAGCACAGATACGCAGTATTTT. Amino acid sequence: CASSQGGQLSTDTQYF.

This clonotype was counted ten times or more. V and J are TRBV5-1 and TRBJ2-3; TRBD1 or TRBD2 may be the D gene (5 bases each). The CDR3 runs 14 residues. Trimming removed 3 bases at V and 1 base at J, with 9 bases between. Germline CDR1 and CDR2: SGHRS and YFSETQ. CDR3 sequence reads: CASSSGDGTDTQYF. The CDR3 DNA reads as TGCGCCAGCAGCTCCGGGGACGGCACAGATACGCAGTATTTT.

Regarding this clonotype: This may be a read error, as it is one base from a much larger clone. V and J are TRBV11-2 and TRBJ2-5; 7 bases are shared with TRBD1. The CDR3 has 14 amino acids. V lost 5 bases and J lost 7; bases outside the gene matches: 10. Germline CDR1 and CDR2: SGHAT and FQNNGV. In nucleotides, the CDR3 is TGTGCCAGCAGCGACCCCGGGACAGTTGGGACCCAGTACTTC. Translated: CASSDPGTVGTQYF.

The sample holds many counts of this clonotype. The rearrangement links TRBV7-2 to TRBJ1-6; no definite D call. The ends were cut back, 1 base at V and 6 bases at J, with 13 bases in the middle. CDR1 is SGHTA and CDR2 is FQGNSA in the germline V gene. This CDR3 has 16 residues. The CDR3 region has the DNA TGTGCCAGCAGCTTAGAGCTAACACCGACTAATTCACCCCTCCACTTT. As protein: CASSLELTPTNSPLHF.